The 7 T cell receptor beta chains reported below all come from one sample, sequenced in a study of shared clonotypes between healthy human individuals. Some clones are missing from TCRdb's copy, which holds only in-frame ones; the method was immunoSEQ multiplex PCR. The sample contains a few million clones, 80% to 95% of which appear only once. Positively selected for CCR7, the CD45RO-negative cells used as naive CD8 cells excluded terminally differentiated effector memory CD45RA+ cells. Sequencing was carried out using naive CD8+ T cells from PBMCs. The origin of the receptors is a man aged 18 to 29 in good health. Some clones in this sample may be carry-over from other donors' samples.

Regarding this clone: The sample carries other DNA sequences with the same CDR3. This chain links TRBV4-1 with TRBJ1-2, with TRBD1 as a possible D gene (5 bases). Germline CDR1 reads MGHRA; CDR2 reads YSYEKL. With 0 bases removed from V and 1 base from J, the gap between germline ends came to 9 bases. This CDR3 is 15 amino acids long. The CDR3 nucleotides read TGCGCCAGCAGCCAAGATCCGGGACTTAACTATGGCTACACCTTC. Translating it yields CASSQDPGLNYGYTF.

V and J are TRBV9 and TRBJ2-1; D is possibly TRBD2 (6 bases). Germline lookup yields CDR1 SGDLS and CDR2 YYNGEE. V dropped 1 base and J dropped 9 bases, with 14 bases sitting between them. The CDR3 sequence is 14 residues long. This CDR3 reads CASSVKSWGGEQFF. The CDR3 coding sequence is TGTGCCAGCAGCGTAAAGAGTTGGGGAGGTGAGCAGTTCTTC.

The genes are TRBV7-3 and TRBJ2-2; 7 bases map to TRBD2. Germline V gene sequence: CDR1 SGHTA, CDR2 FQGTGA. The CDR3 runs 17 residues. V gave up 4 bases and J gave up 4 bases; unmatched junction bases: 12. CDR3 region: CASSSLRAGVVTGELFF. Written as DNA, the CDR3 is TGTGCCAGCAGCTCCCTTCGCGCGGGAGTAGTCACCGGGGAGCTGTTTTTT.

This clone turned up a few times. J is TRBJ1-4 and V is TRBV13; 7 bases match TRBD1. Per germline, CDR1 PRHDT and CDR2 FYEKMQ (reference sequence). The CDR3 totals 15 residues. V lost 5 bases to trimming and J lost 8 bases; unmatched junction nucleotides: 11. The CDR3 sequence is CASSRGTAGGEKLFF. The CDR3 bases are TGTGCCAGCAGCCGAGGGACAGCCGGAGGGGAAAAACTGTTTTTT.

This chain connects TRBV6-5 to TRBJ2-1; D is ambiguous. The CDR3 runs 15 residues. Per germline, CDR1 MNHEY and CDR2 SVGAGI. V was shortened by 2 bases and J by 4 bases, with 12 bases between the two germline ends. The CDR3 DNA is TGTGCCAGCAGTTACCAACGACGAGCATACAATGAGCAGTTCTTC. Translated, it gives CASSYQRRAYNEQFF.

About this clone: At the DNA level, this CDR3 is encoded by other sequences in the same sample as well. The V and J genes are TRBV28 and TRBJ2-7, with a possible D match to TRBD1 (5 bases). Germline V gene data show CDR1 as MDHEN and CDR2 as SYDVKM. The CDR3 is made up of 14 amino acids. Trimming removed 2 bases from V and 3 bases from J, with 11 bases in between. This CDR3 reads CASSLVQGRYEQYF. The CDR3 region has the DNA TGTGCCAGCAGTTTAGTGCAGGGCCGCTACGAGCAGTACTTC.

The chain links TRBV9 to TRBJ1-3; D is unclear. V shed 4 bases and J shed 4 bases, with 15 bases lying between them. Germline CDR1 and CDR2: SGDLS and YYNGEE. The CDR3 runs to 15 residues. CDR3 in DNA: TGTGCCAGCAGCCCAGAGAGGCATGGAGGAAACACCATATATTTT. Translated: CASSPERHGGNTIYF.